This record looks at one T cell receptor (beta chain) sequence and its context. The entry originates in a study of blood T cell repertoires in COVID-19. Looking at the study overall: Specimens from acute and convalescent COVID-19 originated in the United States, Italy and Spain. The cDNA or gDNA used as material had been derived from T cells, B-cell-depleted T cells, or PBMCs.

The CDR3 contains 15 residues. The junction had 6 bases not matched to a gene; V was cut back by 3 bases and J by 2 bases. The germline CDR1 and CDR2 sequences are SGDLS and YYNGEE. Authors' analysis steps: Amplification of reference gene primers provided the estimated nucleated cell counts. TCRdb's copy holds only in-frame clones and misses some; the assay was immunoSEQ multiplex PCR. The V and J calls and clone size come from that table; D and trimming were worked out from the DNA. The profile shows roughly 700,000 clones, 85% to 90% of them singletons. J is TRBJ2-3 and V is TRBV9; 7 bases align to TRBD2. The sample was peripheral blood. This TCR was sampled from a woman under 30 with acute or convalescent COVID-19. The CDR3, as DNA: TGTGCCAGCAGCGCTAGCGGACCGAACACAGATACGCAGTATTTT. Amino acid sequence: CASSASGPNTDTQYF.